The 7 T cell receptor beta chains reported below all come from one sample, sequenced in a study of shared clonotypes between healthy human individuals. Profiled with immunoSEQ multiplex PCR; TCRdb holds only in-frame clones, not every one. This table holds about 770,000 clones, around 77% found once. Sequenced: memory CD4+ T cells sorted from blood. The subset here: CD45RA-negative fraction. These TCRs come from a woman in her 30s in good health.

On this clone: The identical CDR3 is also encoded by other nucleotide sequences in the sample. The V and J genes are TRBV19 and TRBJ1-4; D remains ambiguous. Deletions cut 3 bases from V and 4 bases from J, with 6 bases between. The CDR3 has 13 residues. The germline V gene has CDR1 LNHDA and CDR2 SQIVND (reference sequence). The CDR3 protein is CASSIRGNEKLFF. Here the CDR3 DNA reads TGTGCCAGTAGTATCCGGGGTAATGAAAAACTGTTTTTT.

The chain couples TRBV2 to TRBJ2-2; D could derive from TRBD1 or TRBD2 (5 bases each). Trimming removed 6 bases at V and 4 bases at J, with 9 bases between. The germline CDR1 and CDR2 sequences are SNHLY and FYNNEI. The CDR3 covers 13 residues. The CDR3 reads CASRSGSTGELFF. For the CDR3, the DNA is TGTGCCAGCAGGTCAGGGAGCACCGGGGAGCTGTTTTTT.

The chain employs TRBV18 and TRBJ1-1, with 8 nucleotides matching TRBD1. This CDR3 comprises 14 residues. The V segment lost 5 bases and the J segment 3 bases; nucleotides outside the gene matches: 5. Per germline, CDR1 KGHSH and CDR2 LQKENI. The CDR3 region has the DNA TGTGCCAGCTCATCCTCGGACAGGGACACTGAAGCTTTCTTT. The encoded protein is CASSSSDRDTEAFF.

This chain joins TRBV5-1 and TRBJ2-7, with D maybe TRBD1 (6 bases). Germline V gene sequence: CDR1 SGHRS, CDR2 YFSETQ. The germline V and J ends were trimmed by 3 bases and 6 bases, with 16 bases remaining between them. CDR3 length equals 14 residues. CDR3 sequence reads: CASSSQGPSGEQYF. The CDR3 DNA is TGCGCCAGCAGCTCACAGGGCCCCTCGGGCGAGCAGTACTTC.

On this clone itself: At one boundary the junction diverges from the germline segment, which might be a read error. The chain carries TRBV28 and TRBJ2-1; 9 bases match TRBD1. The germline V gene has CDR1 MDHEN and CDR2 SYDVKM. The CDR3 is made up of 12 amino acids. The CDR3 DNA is TGTGCCAGCAGTGATACGACAGGGGGAGACCTCTTC. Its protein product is CASSDTTGGDLF.

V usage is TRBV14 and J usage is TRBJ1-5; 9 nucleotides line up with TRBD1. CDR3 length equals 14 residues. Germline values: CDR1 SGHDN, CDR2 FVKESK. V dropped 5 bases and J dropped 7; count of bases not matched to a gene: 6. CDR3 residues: CASSLQGAGQPQHF. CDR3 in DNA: TGTGCCAGCAGCTTACAGGGGGCGGGGCAGCCCCAGCATTTT.

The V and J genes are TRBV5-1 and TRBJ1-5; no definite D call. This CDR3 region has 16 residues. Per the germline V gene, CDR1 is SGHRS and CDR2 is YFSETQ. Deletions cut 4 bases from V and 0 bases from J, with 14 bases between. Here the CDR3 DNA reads TGCGCCAGCAGCCTCGGTGCAGGTGCTAGCAATCAGCCCCAGCATTTT. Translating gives CASSLGAGASNQPQHF.